These 10 T cell receptor beta chains share one sample of origin, sequenced in a study of vaccination and CD4 T cells after COVID-19. Treatment given: roughly 11-day PBMC culture with coronavirus spike peptide pools or control peptides (ViraFEST assay). During the years 2011-2018, before the COVID-19 pandemic, the unexposed donor's CD4+ T cells were collected. These receptors' targets are unknown. Sequence data for DNA of cultured CD4+ T cells were generated by the Oncomine TCR Beta short-read assay. TCRdb recomputed calls from the PCR reads with MiXCR, one row per CDR3 protein. The profile shows about 8,600 distinct CDR3 sequences, under 55% of them singletons. The specimen was CD4+ T cells from blood, cultured in vitro. These receptors were collected from a human donor in good health.

The CDR3 region is CASSLVGTKKSGNTIYF. The CDR3 DNA is TGTGCCAGCAGCTTAGTGGGGACGAAGAAGTCTGGAAACACCATATATTTT. The rearrangement uses TRBV7-6 and TRBJ1-3, with a weak D call TRBD1 (5 bases). From germline, CDR1 is SGHVS and CDR2 FNYEAQ. Trimming pared 1 base from V and 1 base from J, leaving 14 bases between. The CDR3 is 17 amino acids.

J is TRBJ1-1 and V is TRBV6-1, with 8 bases fitting TRBD1. V shed 2 bases and J 7 bases; nucleotides not matched to a gene: 6. Germline CDR1 and CDR2: MNHNS and SASEGT. The CDR3 runs 14 residues. CDR3 coding DNA: TGTGCCAGCAGTGAATCACAGGGGGTGGGTGAAGCTTTCTTT. Protein sequence: CASSESQGVGEAFF.

This clonotype was counted between two and nine times. In DNA form, the CDR3 reads TGTGCCAGCAGTTTATCGGGGGGCACGAATCAGCCCCAGCATTTT. Translated, it gives CASSLSGGTNQPQHF. The chain recombines TRBV28 with TRBJ1-5; D is possibly TRBD1 (6 bases). Trimming left V 1 base short and J 4 bases short, with 11 bases between. The germline gives CDR1 MDHEN, CDR2 SYDVKM. This CDR3 has 15 residues.

The chain is built from TRBV14 and TRBJ1-3; D gene unclear. The CDR3 is made up of 17 amino acids. CDR1 and CDR2 (germline): SGHDN, FVKESK. The V end lost 0 bases, the J end lost 0 bases, and 12 bases lay between the germline ends. In nucleotides, the CDR3 is TGTGCCAGCAGCCAAGATACTGGTATGGGCTCTGGAAACACCATATATTTT. Its translation is CASSQDTGMGSGNTIYF.

The CDR3 coding sequence is TGCGCCAGCAGTCAATATGTGGGTGAAGGCAATCAGCCCCAGCATTTT. Protein sequence: CASSQYVGEGNQPQHF. The chain links TRBV23-1 to TRBJ1-5; no clear D. TRBV23-1 counts as an open reading frame of uncertain function. The CDR3 has 16 amino acids. V lost 1 base, J lost 2 bases, and 12 bases lay in between.

The CDR3, as DNA: TGTGCCAGTAGTATAGATCTAAGACAGACCCAGTACTTC. Protein: CASSIDLRQTQYF. The chain links TRBV19 to TRBJ2-5; D is undetermined. V was pared by 0 bases and J by 6 bases, with 8 bases between. Germline CDR1 and CDR2: LNHDA and SQIVND (reference sequence). CDR3 length: 13 amino acids.

This chain connects TRBV28 to TRBJ1-6; maybe TRBD1 (6 bases). The CDR3 totals 13 residues. V lost 9 bases to trimming and J lost 5 bases, with 11 bases between them. Germline CDR1 is MDHEN and CDR2 is SYDVKM. This CDR3 is CASSTGHNSPLHF. The CDR3 DNA is TGTGCCAGTTCGACAGGACATAATTCACCCCTCCACTTT.

This clonotype was seen a few times. The chain recombines TRBV5-4 with TRBJ1-2, with TRBD1 matching over 7 bases. Germline-derived CDR1 and CDR2 are SGHNT and YYREEE (reference sequence). V was pared by 4 bases and J by 7 bases, with 16 bases of the junction left unmatched. This CDR3 is 16 amino acids long. The CDR3 region has the DNA TGTGCCAGCAGCCCCGCAGGGGGAAAGTTGGGAAGTGGCTACACCTTC. Translation: CASSPAGGKLGSGYTF. Supplemented by reference TRBV5-4 and TRBJ1-2, the full variable domain reads ETGVTQSPTHLIKTRGQQVTLRCSSQSGHNTVSWYQQALGQGPQFIFQYYREEENGRGNFPPRFSGLQFPNYSSELNVNALELDDSALYLCASSPAGGKLGSGYTFGSGTRLTVV.

This sequence joins TRBV7-2 and TRBJ1-6, with D hard to call. V lost 0 bases and J lost 5, with 2 bases in between. Germline V lookup: CDR1 SGHTA, CDR2 FQGNSA. The CDR3 loop spans 13 amino acids. The CDR3 nucleotides are TGTGCCAGCAGCTTAGCCAATAATTCACCCCTCCACTTT. Its protein is CASSLANNSPLHF.

CDR3 amino acids: CASSFPLVSEAFF. The CDR3 DNA sequence: TGTGCCAGCAGTTTTCCTCTGGTCTCTGAAGCTTTCTTT. The chain links TRBV28 to TRBJ1-1; D not resolved. Germline V CDR1 and CDR2: MDHEN, SYDVKM. Trimming shortened V by 3 bases and J by 6 bases, and 11 bases separated the two germline ends. The CDR3 has 13 residues. Drawing the rest from reference TRBV28 and TRBJ1-1, the complete variable domain is DVKVTQSSRYLVKRTGEKVFLECVQDMDHENMFWYRQDPGLGLRLIYFSYDVKMKEKGDIPEGYSVSREKKERFSLILESASTNQTSMYLCASSFPLVSEAFFGQGTRLTVV.